This note documents a single TCR beta chain sequence. Its antigen is not yet known. No much larger clone is present one base from it, and per-base qualities are unavailable. In the same sample, other DNA sequences code for this CDR3. The sample comes from a study of blood T cell repertoires in COVID-19 (dated by TCRdb to 2020 to 2022). For the study in its entirety: Samples covering the acute and convalescent phases of COVID-19 were provided by collaborators in the United States, Italy and Spain. The material from the prospective study consisted of cDNA or gDNA derived from T cells, B-cell-depleted T cells, or PBMCs. The dataset comprised deeply sampled blood TCRbeta repertoires from subjects exposed to, actively infected with, or recovered from COVID-19. A freely available public database, intended as a resource for researchers studying the immune response to SARS-CoV-2, is where the repertoires were released. Samples came from the ongoing ImmuneRACE study (first 160 participants) plus 1,254 subjects from 6 global collaborators. A de-identified subject ID, COVID-19 status, age in years and sex were almost always included in the sample metadata. Where available, HLA class I and class II types were taken from metadata supplied by the sample provider and were not determined by assay-based typing. The study at large found these results: Clinical and demographic metadata were provided uncurated, with the amount varying by source and participant.

TCRbeta CDR3 regions were amplified from genomic DNA by means of the immunoSEQ Assay, a bias-controlled multiplex PCR. In the original analysis: Nucleated cell counts per sample were estimated from amplification of reference gene primers within the assay. Sequence reads were collapsed and filtered to measure the absolute abundance of every unique TCRbeta CDR3 rearrangement. Productive Simpson clonality was computed per sample as the square root of Simpson's diversity index over productive rearrangements. TCRdb took over this immuneACCESS table, retaining in-frame rearrangements with V and J assigned. Such tables are incomplete; in checked studies, under half of the missing clones stem from an unresolved V gene, and the remainder is unexplained. Clonal size and the V and J genes are those of that table, whereas D and trimming came from the DNA. The sample yields hundreds of thousands of clones; around 89% were counted once. The ten biggest clones cover over 8% of the sample.

Enrolling through a virtual design, the prospective study's participants ranged in age from roughly 18 to 95 years and lived across some 22 United States geographic areas. In the prospective study, cohorts were assigned on the basis of participant-reported clinical history obtained from a screening survey and a study questionnaire. For ImmuneRACE Cohort 3, a participant was defined as recovered based on two consecutive negative NP/OP PCR tests, clearance by a healthcare professional, or resolution of symptoms. In the prospective study, mobile phlebotomists collected whole blood, serum and a nasopharyngeal or oropharyngeal swab from each participant. Participants in the prospective study had the option to provide additional blood draws and questionnaires over a roughly 2-month period. Prospective study blood samples were shipped either frozen or at room temperature before DNA extraction. A distance of 7 bases separates the germline ends of V and J, which lose 6 bases and 2 bases respectively. Including the terminal cysteine and phenylalanine, the CDR3 comprises 13 residues. This entry keeps only the CDR3 DNA: 39 bases, framed from base 1.

The chain joins TRBV12-3 or TRBV12-4 to TRBJ2-2; the best D guess is TRBD2, with 5 bases matching. The origin of this receptor is a woman between 35 and 50 years old who had recovered from COVID-19. Sequenced: PBMCs or T cells enriched from blood (not recorded which). The CDR3 here reads CASSLANTGELFF. The bases are TGTGCCAGCAGCCTAGCTAACACCGGGGAGCTGTTTTTT.